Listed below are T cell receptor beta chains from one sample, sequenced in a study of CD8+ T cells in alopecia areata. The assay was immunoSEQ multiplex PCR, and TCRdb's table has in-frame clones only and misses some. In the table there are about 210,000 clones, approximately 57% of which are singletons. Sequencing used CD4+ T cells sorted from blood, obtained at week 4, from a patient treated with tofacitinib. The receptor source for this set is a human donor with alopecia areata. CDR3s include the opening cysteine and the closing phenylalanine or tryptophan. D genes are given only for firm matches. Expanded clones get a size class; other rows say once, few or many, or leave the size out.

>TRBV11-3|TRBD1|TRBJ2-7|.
CASSGDRVGEQYF
TGTGCCAGCAGCGGGGACAGGGTGGGTGAGCAGTACTTC
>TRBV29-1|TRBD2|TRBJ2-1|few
CSVTWTSINEQFF
TGCAGCGTCACATGGACTAGCATCAATGAGCAGTTCTTC
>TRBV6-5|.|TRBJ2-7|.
CASSLGRDYEQYF
TGTGCCAGCAGTTTGGGAAGGGACTACGAGCAGTACTTC
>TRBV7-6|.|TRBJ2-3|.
CASSLPTDTQYF
TGTGCCAGCAGCTTACCCACAGATACGCAGTATTTT
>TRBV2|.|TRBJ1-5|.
CASSDLRGGSNQPQHF
TGTGCCAGCAGTGATTTAAGGGGTGGGAGCAATCAGCCCCAGCATTTT
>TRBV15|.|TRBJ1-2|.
CATSVGLEYYYGYTF
TGTGCCACCAGCGTTGGGTTAGAATACTACTATGGCTACACCTTC
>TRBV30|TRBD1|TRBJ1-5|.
CAWSIGTVGNQPQHF
TGTGCCTGGAGTATAGGGACAGTGGGCAATCAGCCCCAGCATTTT
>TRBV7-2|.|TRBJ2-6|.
CASSFPGANVLTF
TGTGCCAGCAGCTTCCCTGGGGCCAACGTCCTGACTTTC
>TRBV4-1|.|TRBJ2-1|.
CASSQDLGTYSYNEQFF
TGCGCCAGCAGCCAAGATCTTGGGACTTACTCCTACAATGAGCAGTTCTTC
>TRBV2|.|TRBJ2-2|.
CASSEQGLANTGELFF
TGTGCCAGCAGTGAACAGGGGTTAGCGAACACCGGGGAGCTGTTTTTT
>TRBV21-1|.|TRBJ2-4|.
CASSRTRRAMAKNIQYF
TGTGCCAGCAGCAGGACTCGGAGGGCTATGGCCAAAAACATTCAGTACTTC
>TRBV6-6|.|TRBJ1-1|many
CASSYSGILYTEAFF
TGTGCCAGCAGTTACTCGGGCATTCTGTACACTGAAGCTTTCTTT
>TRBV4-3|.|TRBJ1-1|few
CASSQVGNTEAFF
TGCGCCAGCAGCCAAGTCGGGAACACTGAAGCTTTCTTT
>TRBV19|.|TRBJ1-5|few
CASSKGGFNQPQHF
TGTGCCAGTAGTAAAGGGGGTTTCAATCAGCCCCAGCATTTT
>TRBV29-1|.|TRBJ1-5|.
CFPGGQPQHF
TGCTTCCCGGGAGGACAGCCCCAGCATTTT
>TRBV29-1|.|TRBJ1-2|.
CSVGQNTNYGYTF
TGCAGCGTTGGACAGAATACTAACTATGGCTACACCTTC
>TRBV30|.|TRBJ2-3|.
CAWSKGTDTQYF
TGTGCCTGGAGCAAGGGCACAGATACGCAGTATTTT
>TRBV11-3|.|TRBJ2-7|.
CASSLDRFSSYEQYF
TGTGCCAGCAGCTTAGATCGGTTCAGTTCCTACGAGCAGTACTTC
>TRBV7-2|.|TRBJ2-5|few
CASSSGVQETQYF
TGTGCCAGCAGCTCCGGGGTCCAAGAGACCCAGTACTTC
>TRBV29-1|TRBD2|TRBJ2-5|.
CSVETTSGSPGETQYF
TGCAGCGTTGAAACGACTAGCGGGTCCCCGGGAGAGACCCAGTACTTC